This TCR beta chain comes out of a study of beta chain features in type 1 diabetes. Whole-study context: Age and gender were similar between patients and healthy donors, as were cell yields. There were 107,917,701 sorted cells examined across all samples. Study results and caveats: Among all four CD4+ subsets, Type 1 diabetes patients had TCRB CDR3s that were moderately but significantly shorter. PCR might favor shorter templates, but any such skew would affect patients and controls equally.

The CDR3 has 18 residues. V was pared by 1 base and J by 0 bases, with 10 bases of the junction left unmatched. Germline V lookup: CDR1 SGHAT, CDR2 FQNNGV. Each donor gave one heparinised blood draw averaging about 110 mL. Of note for this clone: What it recognizes is unknown.

Isolated RNA was reverse transcribed in full, so expressed TCRB transcripts were sequenced. Sequencing used immunoSEQ multiplex PCR; TCRdb keeps in-frame clones, though not all of them. The profile shows 93,000 or so clones, 28% of them singletons. Sequenced material: central memory CD4+ T cells from blood. This receptor was obtained from a woman younger than 35 with type 1 diabetes. The chain links TRBV11-2 to TRBJ2-3, with 7 bases identical to TRBD1. In DNA form, the CDR3 reads TGTGCCAGCAGCTTAGCGCCGCCCCGGGACAGTAGCACAGATACGCAGTATTTT. Encoded protein: CASSLAPPRDSSTDTQYF.